This record covers a single TCR beta chain. Its antigen is as yet unknown. TCRdb re-called the 5' RACE reads through MiXCR, storing one row per CDR3 protein. The sample records roughly 170,000 distinct CDR3 sequences, roughly 18% being singletons. This record belongs to a study of T-cell memory formation after mild COVID-19. Study-wide findings and caveats: There was no confirmation that second-wave clones peaking on day 37 were SARS-CoV-2 specific.

The CDR3 sequence is 12 residues long. Trimming left V 1 base short and J 6 bases short, with 4 bases between. Germline assignment: CDR1 KGHDR and CDR2 SFDVKD. The chain carries TRBV24-1 and TRBJ2-3; D is ambiguous. Source material: PBMCs or a T cell subset sorted from them (not recorded which). The sequence came from a man younger than 35 who had mild COVID-19 (a few samples of this study predate the infection). Cell type and time point are not known. CDR3 loop: CATSDFWDTQYF. The CDR3 DNA follows: TGTGCCACCAGTGATTTTTGGGATACGCAGTATTTT.